The 25 T cell receptor beta chains below all came from one sample that was sequenced in a study of OX40 agonist ivuxolimab in advanced cancers. Generated by immunoSEQ multiplex PCR, the TCRdb table keeps only in-frame clones and is missing some. Altogether more than 50,000 clones are present, roughly 85% being singletons, with the ten largest covering 4%. This material consisted of CD4+ or CD8+ T cells sorted from blood, taken in a trial of the OX40 agonist ivuxolimab. These receptors were collected from an adult with an advanced solid tumor such as melanoma, head and neck, liver or kidney cancer.

The chain recombines TRBV6-1 with TRBJ1-1; D not resolved. V gave up 3 bases and J gave up 6 bases, with 8 bases separating them. Per the germline V gene, CDR1 is MNHNS and CDR2 is SASEGT. This CDR3 contains 12 residues. CDR3 in DNA: TGTGCCAGCAGTGAGCCCCCGGCTGAAGCTTTCTTT. It codes for CASSEPPAEAFF.

The chain uses TRBV7-2 and TRBJ1-1; D uncertain. The CDR3 runs 15 residues. V was clipped by 4 bases and J by 0 bases, with 12 bases between them. The germline CDR1 and CDR2 sequences are SGHTA and FQGNSA. CDR3 sequence reads: CASSSGLRMNTEAFF. As DNA, the CDR3 is TGTGCCAGCAGCTCCGGACTGAGAATGAACACTGAAGCTTTCTTT.

The gene calls are TRBV5-4 and TRBJ1-5; 8 bases are shared with TRBD1. This CDR3 contains 17 residues. The ends lost 1 base at V and 3 bases at J; junction bases unmatched: 9. The germline CDR1 and CDR2 sequences are SGHNT and YYREEE (reference sequence). CDR3 DNA sequence: TGTGCCAGCAGCTTGCGGGAAGGACAGGGCCTCAATCAGCCCCAGCATTTT. The encoded protein is CASSLREGQGLNQPQHF.

The gene calls are TRBV13 and TRBJ1-5; a possible D gene is TRBD1 (6 bases). The CDR3 consists of 16 residues. Germline-derived CDR1 and CDR2 are PRHDT and FYEKMQ (reference sequence). Trimming took 5 bases from V and 0 from J, leaving 14 bases between them. The CDR3 spells CASSKGQILSNQPQHF. CDR3 coding DNA: TGTGCCAGCAGCAAAGGACAGATTCTTAGCAATCAGCCCCAGCATTTT.

This sequence joins TRBV2 and TRBJ2-5; D uncertain. Between the trimmed V and J ends, which lost 7 bases and 2 bases, there was a span of 14 bases. This CDR3 contains 14 residues. CDR1 is SNHLY and CDR2 is FYNNEI in the germline V gene. CDR3 residues: CASIPLGVQETQYF. CDR3 bases: TGTGCCAGCATTCCGCTAGGCGTTCAAGAGACCCAGTACTTC.

This clone was seen a single time. This chain connects TRBV18 to TRBJ2-7, with 10 bases fitting TRBD2. V lost 0 bases to trimming and J lost 4 bases; unmatched junction nucleotides: 9. Germline lookup yields CDR1 KGHSH and CDR2 LQKENI. There are 17 residues in the CDR3. The CDR3 DNA sequence: TGTGCCAGCTCACCACCGGTAGGACTAGCGGCCTCATACGAGCAGTACTTC. Protein sequence: CASSPPVGLAASYEQYF.

V gene TRBV19 combines with J gene TRBJ1-1, with 7 nucleotides matching TRBD1. The V gene's germline CDR1 is LNHDA and CDR2 SQIVND (reference sequence). The CDR3 extends over 12 amino acids. The junction had 13 bases not matched to a gene; V was cut back by 10 bases and J by 11 bases. The CDR3: CAISVNDRAAFF. The DNA of the CDR3 is TGTGCCATCAGCGTGAACGACAGGGCGGCTTTCTTT.

The chain carries TRBV21-1 and TRBJ1-5. TRBV21-1 is a documented pseudogene. This CDR3 spans 18 amino acids. CDR3 loop: CASSARESLRLGNQPQHF. The DNA for the CDR3 is TGTGCCAGCAGCGCCCGGGAATCTCTTAGACTCGGCAATCAGCCCCAGCATTTT.

The chain uses TRBV5-6 and TRBJ1-3; D is perhaps TRBD1 (6 bases). Germline V gene data show CDR1 as SGHDT and CDR2 as YYEEEE. Trimming took 0 bases from V and 4 from J, leaving 11 bases between them. The CDR3 is 15 residues long. CDR3 DNA: TGTGCCAGCAGCTTGGTTCGCGGGGGCGGAAACACCATATATTTT. Its protein product is CASSLVRGGGNTIYF.

The chain links TRBV6-4 to TRBJ1-1; D not certain. Trimming pared 2 bases from V and 2 bases from J, leaving 6 bases between. The CDR3 consists of 13 residues. Germline CDR1 reads MRHNA; CDR2 reads SNTAGT. CDR3 loop: CASSDQINTEAFF. The CDR3, as DNA: TGTGCCAGCAGTGACCAAATAAACACTGAAGCTTTCTTT.

With regard to this clone: This CDR3 is also generated by other DNA sequences in the sample. The chain joins TRBV6-5 to TRBJ2-7; D is ambiguous. Germline CDR1 and CDR2: MNHEY and SVGAGI. V was pared by 0 bases and J by 0 bases, with 3 bases between. The CDR3 length is 13 residues. CDR3 nucleotides: TGTGCCAGCAGTTACTCCAGCTCCTACGAGCAGTACTTC. Translation: CASSYSSSYEQYF.

The chain joins TRBV27 to TRBJ2-3; 9 bases align to TRBD1. The length of the CDR3 is 16 residues. CDR1 is MNHEY, CDR2 SMNVEV, per germline (reference sequence). The V segment lost 4 bases and the J segment 6 bases; nucleotides outside the gene matches: 11. CDR3 amino acids: CASSSLWDRAPDTQYF. CDR3 DNA: TGTGCCAGCAGTTCCCTATGGGACAGGGCCCCGGATACGCAGTATTTT.

V gene TRBV9 combines with J gene TRBJ1-5; 10 bases are a match to TRBD1. Germline values: CDR1 SGDLS, CDR2 YYNGEE. The CDR3 extends over 14 amino acids. The J segment lost 5 bases and the V segment lost 4 bases, leaving 3 bases of the junction unmatched. The CDR3 DNA is TGTGCCAGCAGCCAAGGACAGGGGGATCAGCCCCAGCATTTT. Protein product: CASSQGQGDQPQHF.

The chain recombines TRBV27 with TRBJ2-6, with D uncertain. The CDR3 has 15 amino acids. Looked up from germline, CDR1 is MNHEY and CDR2 is SMNVEV (reference sequence). Trimming took 2 bases from V and 4 from J, leaving 9 bases between them. The chain's CDR3 is CASSLGRAGANVLTF. The CDR3 DNA reads as TGTGCCAGCAGTTTAGGCCGGGCAGGGGCCAACGTCCTGACTTTC.

The chain has TRBV5-1 and TRBJ2-7; D is ambiguous. V lost 4 bases and J lost 5, with 10 bases in between. This CDR3 has 12 amino acids. Germline V CDR1 and CDR2: SGHRS, YFSETQ. CDR3 sequence reads: CASSHSTHEQYF. CDR3 in DNA: TGCGCCAGCAGCCATTCTACCCACGAGCAGTACTTC. The complete variable domain, with remaining parts taken from reference TRBV5-1 and TRBJ2-7, reads KAGVTQTPRYLIKTRGQQVTLSCSPISGHRSVSWYQQTPGQGLQFLFEYFSETQRNKGNFPGRFSGRQFSNSRSEMNVSTLELGDSALYLCASSHSTHEQYFGPGTRLTVT.

The chain joins TRBV30 to TRBJ1-1; D gene ambiguous. Trimming pared 1 base from V and 3 bases from J, leaving 12 bases between. Germline V lookup: CDR1 GTSNPN, CDR2 SVGIG (reference sequence). This CDR3 is 14 amino acids long. The CDR3 DNA reads TGTGCCTGGAGTGAGAGGGTCCGGGACACTGAAGCTTTCTTT. Its translation is CAWSERVRDTEAFF. The full variable domain, in which reference TRBV30 and TRBJ1-1 provide the parts outside the CDR3, is SQTIHQWPATLVQPVGSPLSLECTVEGTSNPNLYWYRQAAGRGLQLLFYSVGIGQISSEVPQNLSASRPQDRQFILSSKKLLLSDSGFYLCAWSERVRDTEAFFGQGTRLTVV.

The chain is built from TRBV2 and TRBJ1-2; D uncertain. V was clipped by 6 bases and J by 0 bases, with 14 bases between them. The CDR3 length is 15 residues. Germline CDR1 SNHLY, CDR2 FYNNEI. The CDR3 region has the DNA TGTGCCAGCAGCGCGGCCCGTGGACCTAACTATGGCTACACCTTC. As protein: CASSAARGPNYGYTF.

Here the CDR3 DNA reads TGCGCCAGCAGCTTGGATCCAGGGGCCCCAGATACGCAGTATTTT. This codes for CASSLDPGAPDTQYF. The rearrangement joins TRBV5-1 to TRBJ2-3, with D perhaps TRBD1 (6 bases). The V end was cut by 0 bases, the J end by 4 bases, with 12 bases between. Germline V gives CDR1 SGHRS, CDR2 YFSETQ. This CDR3 is built from 15 residues.

The chain couples TRBV19 to TRBJ2-6; D remains unclear. V gave up 5 bases and J gave up 0 bases, with 8 bases separating them. The CDR3 is made up of 15 amino acids. Germline CDR1 LNHDA, CDR2 SQIVND (reference sequence). The CDR3 sequence is CASSVPSSGANVLTF. In DNA form, the CDR3 reads TGTGCCAGTAGTGTACCGAGCTCTGGGGCCAACGTCCTGACTTTC.

This chain uses TRBV6-5 with TRBJ2-7; D call uncertain. Deletions cut 6 bases from V and 4 bases from J, with 10 bases between. This CDR3 is built from 12 residues. Germline CDR1 is MNHEY and CDR2 is SVGAGI. The DNA of the CDR3 is TGTGCCAGCAGGAGTGGGGTGTACGAGCAGTACTTC. Translation: CASRSGVYEQYF.

This clone was detected once. The chain combines TRBV19 with TRBJ1-5; D call uncertain. There are 14 residues in the CDR3. V shed 7 bases and J shed 4 bases, with 14 bases lying between them. The V gene's germline CDR1 is LNHDA and CDR2 SQIVND (reference sequence). The CDR3 protein is CASKPPRGNQPQHF. The DNA of the CDR3 is TGTGCCAGTAAACCCCCTCGGGGAAATCAGCCCCAGCATTTT.

This clone has more than one count but fewer than ten. The V gene is TRBV28, the J gene TRBJ2-7; 9 bases match TRBD1. CDR3 length: 15 amino acids. V shed 3 bases and J 0 bases; nucleotides not matched to a gene: 3. Germline V lookup: CDR1 MDHEN, CDR2 SYDVKM. The CDR3 here is CASSFWDRVSYEQYF. The DNA for the CDR3 is TGTGCCAGCAGTTTTTGGGACAGGGTCTCCTACGAGCAGTACTTC.

This clone appeared a single time. The chain has TRBV30 and TRBJ2-7; TRBD1 matches 9 bases. Germline V gene sequence: CDR1 GTSNPN, CDR2 SVGIG (reference sequence). This CDR3 comprises 14 residues. Trimming took 3 bases from V and 7 from J; bases not matched to a gene: 10. The CDR3 sequence is CAWRASGTGQEQYF. Written as DNA, the CDR3 is TGTGCCTGGAGGGCCTCTGGGACAGGGCAAGAGCAGTACTTC.

The V gene is TRBV6-5, the J gene TRBJ2-3, with 9 bases that match TRBD2. This CDR3 contains 15 residues. Germline lookup yields CDR1 MNHEY and CDR2 SVGAGI. With 5 bases clipped from V and 2 bases from J, the junction kept 5 bases outside the gene matches. CDR3 sequence: CASSPGLAYTDTQYF. For the CDR3, the DNA is TGTGCCAGCAGTCCCGGACTAGCGTACACAGATACGCAGTATTTT.

This chain connects TRBV5-4 to TRBJ1-1; the D is unclear. Trimming removed 0 bases at V and 8 bases at J, with 5 bases between. The germline V gene has CDR1 SGHNT and CDR2 YYREEE (reference sequence). The CDR3 is 11 amino acids. The CDR3 sequence: CASSLVGEAFF. The CDR3, as DNA: TGTGCCAGCAGCTTGGTGGGAGAAGCTTTCTTT.